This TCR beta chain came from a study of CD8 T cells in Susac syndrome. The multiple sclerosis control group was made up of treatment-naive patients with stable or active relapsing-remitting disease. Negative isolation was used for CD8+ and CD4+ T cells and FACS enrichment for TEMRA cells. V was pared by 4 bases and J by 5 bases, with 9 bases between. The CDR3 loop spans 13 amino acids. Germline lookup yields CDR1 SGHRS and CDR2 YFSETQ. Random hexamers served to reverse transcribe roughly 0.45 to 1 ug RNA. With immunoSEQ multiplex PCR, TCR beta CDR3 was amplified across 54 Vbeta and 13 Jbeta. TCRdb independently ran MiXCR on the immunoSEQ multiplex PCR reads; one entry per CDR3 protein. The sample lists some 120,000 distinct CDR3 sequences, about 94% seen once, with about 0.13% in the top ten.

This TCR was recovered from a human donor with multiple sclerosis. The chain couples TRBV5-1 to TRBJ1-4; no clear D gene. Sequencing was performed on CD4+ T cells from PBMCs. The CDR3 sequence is CASSLSSNEKLFF. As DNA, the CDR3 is TGCGCCAGCAGCCTATCCTCAAATGAAAAACTGTTTTTT.